This record looks at one T cell receptor (beta chain) sequence and its context. This clone turned up a few times. Its antigen is unknown. Nothing much larger sits one base from this clone, and base qualities are not available. This sample stems from a study of T cells in localized non-small cell lung cancer (dated by TCRdb to 2020 to 2022). Regarding the study in general: The study analyzed T cell repertoires of hundreds of early-stage NSCLC patients, comparing tumors and uninvolved tumor-adjacent lungs. The cohort consisted of 236 treatment-naive NSCLC patients whose localized lung tumors had been resected. A mean age of around 66 years was recorded for the NSCLC patients, of whom 120 to 150 were male and 100 to 110 were female. The paper as a whole reports these results and caveats: The highest T cell clonality was observed in uninvolved tumor-adjacent lung, where clonality exceeded that of tumor, suggesting that antigenic responses were more focused in uninvolved tumor-adjacent lung. Because multi-region tumor sequencing was not done, intratumor heterogeneity could not be ruled out. A median of around 62 of the top 100 tumor clones turned up in the paired uninvolved adjacent lung, and some 27 of those clones also ranked among the top 100 of that same adjacent lung. Longer overall survival was associated with higher blood T cell density, whereas shorter survival was associated with higher adjacent-lung clonality. Because of the exploratory design, TCR variables were selected using unadjusted p-values without false-discovery rate correction.

The immunoSEQ Assay was used to sequence TCR beta CDR3 regions from DNA. On the authors' methods: To compute T cell density, TCR beta template counts were normalized to usable DNA, which was estimated by amplifying housekeeping genes. Richness was estimated with the preseqR package, extrapolating to 400,000 templates for PBMC samples and 120,000 templates for tissue samples. Clonality was calculated as one minus Pielou's evenness. To identify tissue-enriched TCRs, differential abundance testing was run on productive amino-acid clonotypes with a minimum total count of 5 and an alpha of 0.1. The Jaccard Index and the Morisita Overlap Index were used to quantify repertoire overlap between compartments. GLIPH grouped TCR beta CDR3s together with public tetramer-defined viral CDR3s, and a viral motif had to include at least three viral sequences and also show V-gene enrichment. Sourced from immuneACCESS, this table was stored by TCRdb with only in-frame sequences that have V and J called. A share of the clones is absent; for the studies checked, an unresolved V gene accounts for under half, and the remainder has no known explanation. That table gives V, J and clone size, and the DNA gave D and trimming. In this sample the table shows 75,000 to 85,000 clones, more than 75% of which occur a single time. Clones ranked in the top ten supply nearly 9.5% of the sample.

At diagnosis, peripheral blood, uninvolved tumor-adjacent lung and tumor were collected and were preserved as a mix of fresh-frozen and FFPE material. For TCR repertoire profiling, blood samples were analyzed in the form of peripheral blood mononuclear cells. CDR3 length: 15 amino acids, cysteine to phenylalanine. Left in the record is the CDR3 DNA by itself, 45 bases read in frame from the first base. CDR1 is given as MNHEY and CDR2 as SVGAGI, both from the germline V gene. V is pared back by 7 bases and J by 7 bases, with 20 bases lying between the germline termini. The origin of this receptor is a female donor of 60 years or more with stage I lung adenocarcinoma. Here the chain combines TRBV6-5 and TRBJ2-1, with TRBD1 perhaps the D gene, on 6 matching bases. Here the sequenced sample was peripheral blood, taken before any cancer treatment. The DNA sequence is as follows: TGTGCCAGCACCAAAACAGGGTCATTGTCAAATGAGCAGTTCTTC. It translates to CASTKTGSLSNEQFF.